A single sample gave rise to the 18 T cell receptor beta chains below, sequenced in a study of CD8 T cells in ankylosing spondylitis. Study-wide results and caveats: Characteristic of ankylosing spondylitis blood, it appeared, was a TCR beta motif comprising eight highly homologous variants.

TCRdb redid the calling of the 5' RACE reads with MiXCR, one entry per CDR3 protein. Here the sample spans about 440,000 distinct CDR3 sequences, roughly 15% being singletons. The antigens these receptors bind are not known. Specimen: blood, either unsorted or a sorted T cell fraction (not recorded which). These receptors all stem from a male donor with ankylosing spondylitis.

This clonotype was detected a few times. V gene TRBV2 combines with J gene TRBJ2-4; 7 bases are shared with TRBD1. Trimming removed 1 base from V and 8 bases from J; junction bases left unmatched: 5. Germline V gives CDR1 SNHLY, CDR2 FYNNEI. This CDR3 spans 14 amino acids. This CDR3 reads CASSEETGMDIQYF. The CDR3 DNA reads TGTGCCAGCAGTGAAGAGACAGGGATGGACATTCAGTACTTC.

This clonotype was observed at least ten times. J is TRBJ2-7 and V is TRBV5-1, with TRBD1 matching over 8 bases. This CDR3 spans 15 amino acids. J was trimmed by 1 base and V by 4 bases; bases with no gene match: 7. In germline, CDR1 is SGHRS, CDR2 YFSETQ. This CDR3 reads CASSLGQGGSYEQYF. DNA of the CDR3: TGCGCCAGCAGCCTAGGACAGGGAGGATCCTACGAGCAGTACTTC. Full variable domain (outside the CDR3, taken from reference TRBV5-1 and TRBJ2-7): KAGVTQTPRYLIKTRGQQVTLSCSPISGHRSVSWYQQTPGQGLQFLFEYFSETQRNKGNFPGRFSGRQFSNSRSEMNVSTLELGDSALYLCASSLGQGGSYEQYFGPGTRLTVT.

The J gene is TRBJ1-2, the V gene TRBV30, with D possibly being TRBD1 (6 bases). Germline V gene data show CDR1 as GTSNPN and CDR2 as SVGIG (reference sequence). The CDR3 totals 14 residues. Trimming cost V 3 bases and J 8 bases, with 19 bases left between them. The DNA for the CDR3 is TGTGCCTGGAGCGCCGACAGGCTGGGAGGGGGCTACACCTTC. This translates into CAWSADRLGGGYTF.

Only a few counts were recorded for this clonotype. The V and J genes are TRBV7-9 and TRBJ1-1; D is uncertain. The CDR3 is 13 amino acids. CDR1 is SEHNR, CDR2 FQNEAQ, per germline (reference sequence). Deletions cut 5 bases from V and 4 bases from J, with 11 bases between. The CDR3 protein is CASSPPGRTEAFF. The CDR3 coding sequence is TGTGCCAGCAGCCCCCCAGGTCGCACTGAAGCTTTCTTT. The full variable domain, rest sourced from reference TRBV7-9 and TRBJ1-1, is DTGVSQNPRHKITKRGQNVTFRCDPISEHNRLYWYRQTLGQGPEFLTYFQNEAQLEKSRLLSDRFSAERPKGSFSTLEIQRTEQGDSAMYLCASSPPGRTEAFFGQGTRLTVV.

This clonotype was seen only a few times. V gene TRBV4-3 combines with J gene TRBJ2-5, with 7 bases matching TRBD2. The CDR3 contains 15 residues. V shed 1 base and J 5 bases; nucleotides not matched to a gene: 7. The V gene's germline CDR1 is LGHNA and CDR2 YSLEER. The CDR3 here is CASSQGGEGWETQYF. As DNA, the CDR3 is TGCGCCAGCAGCCAAGGTGGGGAGGGCTGGGAGACCCAGTACTTC.

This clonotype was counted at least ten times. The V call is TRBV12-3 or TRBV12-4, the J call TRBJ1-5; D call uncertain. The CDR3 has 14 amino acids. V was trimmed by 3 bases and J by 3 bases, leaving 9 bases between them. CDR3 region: CASSLRAANQPQHF. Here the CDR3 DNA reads TGTGCCAGCAGTTTGAGGGCAGCCAATCAGCCCCAGCATTTT.

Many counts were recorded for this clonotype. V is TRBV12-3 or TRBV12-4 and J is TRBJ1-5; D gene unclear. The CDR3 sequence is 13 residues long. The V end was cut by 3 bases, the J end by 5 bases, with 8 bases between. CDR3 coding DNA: TGTGCCAGCAGTTTGTTCGCAGATCAGCCCCAGCATTTT. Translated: CASSLFADQPQHF.

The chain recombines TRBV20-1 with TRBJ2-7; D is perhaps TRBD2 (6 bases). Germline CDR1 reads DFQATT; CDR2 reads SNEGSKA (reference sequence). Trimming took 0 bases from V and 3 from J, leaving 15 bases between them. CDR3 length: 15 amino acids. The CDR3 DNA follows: TGCAGTGCTAGAGATCTAGGAGGGGCCGGCTACGAGCAGTACTTC. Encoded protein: CSARDLGGAGYEQYF.

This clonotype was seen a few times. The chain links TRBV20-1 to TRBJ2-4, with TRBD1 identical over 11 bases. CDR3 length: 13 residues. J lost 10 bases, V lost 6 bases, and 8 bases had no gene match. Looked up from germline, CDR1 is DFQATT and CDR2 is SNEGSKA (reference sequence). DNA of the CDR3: TGCAGTGCAAGGACAGGGGGCGGTTTTATTCAGTACTTC. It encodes CSARTGGGFIQYF.

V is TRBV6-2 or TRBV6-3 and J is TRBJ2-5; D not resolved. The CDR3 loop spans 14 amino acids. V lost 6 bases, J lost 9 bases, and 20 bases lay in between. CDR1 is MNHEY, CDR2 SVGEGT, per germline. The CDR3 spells CASSRIELWSSQYF. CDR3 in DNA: TGTGCCAGCAGCCGGATAGAATTGTGGTCTTCCCAGTACTTC.

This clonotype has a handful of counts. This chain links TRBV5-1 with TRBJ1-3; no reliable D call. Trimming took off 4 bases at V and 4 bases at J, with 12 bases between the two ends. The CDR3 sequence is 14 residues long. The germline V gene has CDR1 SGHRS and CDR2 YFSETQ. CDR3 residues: CASSPRPDGNTIYF. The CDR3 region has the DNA TGCGCCAGCAGCCCGCGGCCAGACGGAAACACCATATATTTT.

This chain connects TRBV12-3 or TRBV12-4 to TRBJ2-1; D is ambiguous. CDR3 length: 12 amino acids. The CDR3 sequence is CAGADSYNEQFF. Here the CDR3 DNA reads TGTGCGGGCGCGGATTCCTACAATGAGCAGTTCTTC.

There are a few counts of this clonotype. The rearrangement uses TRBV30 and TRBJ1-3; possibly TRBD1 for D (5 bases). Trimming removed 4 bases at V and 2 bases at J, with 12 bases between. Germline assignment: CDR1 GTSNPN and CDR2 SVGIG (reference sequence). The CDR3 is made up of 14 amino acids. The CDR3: CAWTLGRAGNTIYF. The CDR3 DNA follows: TGTGCCTGGACCCTCGGCAGGGCTGGAAACACCATATATTTT. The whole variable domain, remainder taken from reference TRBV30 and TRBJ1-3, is SQTIHQWPATLVQPVGSPLSLECTVEGTSNPNLYWYRQAAGRGLQLLFYSVGIGQISSEVPQNLSASRPQDRQFILSSKKLLLSDSGFYLCAWTLGRAGNTIYFGEGSWLTVV.

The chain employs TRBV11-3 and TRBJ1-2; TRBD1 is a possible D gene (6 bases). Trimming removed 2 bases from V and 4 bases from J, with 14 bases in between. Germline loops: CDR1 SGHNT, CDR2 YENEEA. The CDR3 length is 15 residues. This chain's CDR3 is CASSLSTGQSYGYTF. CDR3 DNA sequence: TGTGCCAGCAGCTTATCCACGGGACAAAGCTATGGCTACACCTTC. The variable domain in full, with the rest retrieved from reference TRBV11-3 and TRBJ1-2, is EAGVVQSPRYKIIEKKQPVAFWCNPISGHNTLYWYLQNLGQGPELLIRYENEEAVDDSQLPKDRFSAERLKGVDSTLKIQPAELGDSAVYLCASSLSTGQSYGYTFGSGTRLTVV.

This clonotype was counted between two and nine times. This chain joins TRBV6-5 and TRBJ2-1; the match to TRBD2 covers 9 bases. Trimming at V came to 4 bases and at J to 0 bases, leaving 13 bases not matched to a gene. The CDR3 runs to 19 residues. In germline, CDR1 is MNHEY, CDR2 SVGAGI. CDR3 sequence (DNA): TGTGCCAGCAGTTTCCCCCAAGGGCCTAGCGGGAACTCCTACAATGAGCAGTTCTTC. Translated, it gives CASSFPQGPSGNSYNEQFF.

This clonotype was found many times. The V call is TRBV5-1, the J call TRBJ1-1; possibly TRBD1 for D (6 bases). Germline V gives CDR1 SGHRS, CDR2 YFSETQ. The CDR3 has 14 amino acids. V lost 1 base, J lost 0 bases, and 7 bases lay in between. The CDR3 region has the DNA TGCGCCAGCAGCTTGACAGGGTTGAACACTGAAGCTTTCTTT. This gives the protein CASSLTGLNTEAFF.

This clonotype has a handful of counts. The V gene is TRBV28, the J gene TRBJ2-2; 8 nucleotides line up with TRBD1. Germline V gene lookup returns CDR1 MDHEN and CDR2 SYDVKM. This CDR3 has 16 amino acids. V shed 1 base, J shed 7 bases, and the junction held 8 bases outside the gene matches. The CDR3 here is CASSLSTTGAVGELFF. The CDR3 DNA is TGTGCCAGCAGTTTATCCACGACAGGGGCGGTCGGGGAGCTGTTTTTT.

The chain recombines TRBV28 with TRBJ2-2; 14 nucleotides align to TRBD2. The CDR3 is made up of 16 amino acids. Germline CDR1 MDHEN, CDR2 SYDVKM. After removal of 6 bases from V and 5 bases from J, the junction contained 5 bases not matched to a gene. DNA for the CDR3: TGTGCCAGCAGCCGCAGACTAGCGGGAGGGACCGGGGAGCTGTTTTTT. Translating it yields CASSRRLAGGTGELFF.